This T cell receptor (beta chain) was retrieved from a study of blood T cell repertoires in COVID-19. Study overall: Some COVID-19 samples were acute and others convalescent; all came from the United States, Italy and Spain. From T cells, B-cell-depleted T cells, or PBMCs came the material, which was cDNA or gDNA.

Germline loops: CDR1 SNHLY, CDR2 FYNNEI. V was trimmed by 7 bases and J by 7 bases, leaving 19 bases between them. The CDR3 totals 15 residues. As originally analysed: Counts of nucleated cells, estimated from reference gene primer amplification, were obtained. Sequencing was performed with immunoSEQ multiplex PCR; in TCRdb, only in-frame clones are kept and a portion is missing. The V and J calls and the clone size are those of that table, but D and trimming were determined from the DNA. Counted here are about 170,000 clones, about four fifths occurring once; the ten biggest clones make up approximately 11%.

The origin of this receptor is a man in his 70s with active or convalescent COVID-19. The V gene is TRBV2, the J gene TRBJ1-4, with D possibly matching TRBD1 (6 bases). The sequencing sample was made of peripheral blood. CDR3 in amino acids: CASTQRTAKGEKLFF. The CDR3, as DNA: TGTGCCAGCACCCAACGGACAGCAAAAGGTGAAAAACTGTTTTTT.